Below, one TCR beta chain is given with its context. Its antigen is as yet unknown. cDNA libraries for TRB were generated by 5' RACE incorporating UMI labels. Each CDR3 protein gets one entry in TCRdb, which reprocessed the 5' RACE reads and gives no DNA. The table lists about 51,000 distinct CDR3 sequences. These data originate in a study of CXCR3-negative and CXCR3-positive naive CD8 T cells. Findings and caveats of the study: TRBV-TRBJ usage was alike in naive CXCR3-negative and CXCR3-positive cells but differed in memory cells. CXCR3-positive naive cells had TRB CDR3s that were more hydrophobic than CXCR3-negative naive cells had. Surface CD5 matched across naive subsets, and TRB CDR3 properties served to infer TCR strength.

This CDR3 comprises 18 residues. Germline CDR1 SGHTA, CDR2 FQGNSA. Naive CD8+ T cells had a CD45RO-CCR7+CD27+CD95- phenotype. The TCR comes from a human donor in good health. Some clones in this sample may be carry-over from other donors' samples. This sequence joins TRBV7-2 and TRBJ2-2; TCRdb lists TRBD2, though no DNA is available to test this call. The source material was naive CXCR3+ CD8+ T cells from blood. Subset defined: CD45RO-CCR7+CD27+CD95- naive CD8+ T cells expressing CXCR3 (TNR3+). The CDR3 region is CASSAYGVAGGPNGELFF. Full variable domain (missing parts from reference TRBV7-2 and TRBJ2-2): GAGVSQSPSNKVTEKGKDVELRCDPISGHTALYWYRQSLGQGLEFLIYFQGNSAPDKSGLPSDRFSAERTGGSVSTLTIQRTQQEDSAVYLCASSAYGVAGGPNGELFFGEGSRLTVL.